The rows below give T cell receptor beta chains drawn from one sample of a study of cytomegalovirus exposure and HLA in healthy donors. Some clones are missing from TCRdb's copy, which holds only in-frame ones; the method was immunoSEQ multiplex PCR. The table has 160,000 or so clones, around 80% seen once. Sequenced material: PBMCs. These receptors originate from a male donor in good health and CMV-seronegative. Each CDR3 is given with its conserved first and last residue. D genes are given only for firm matches. The size field is filled for only some rows; it gives once, few, many or a size class.

CASSGRVGEDTQYF	TGTGCCAGCAGCGGCAGAGTTGGGGAGGATACGCAGTATTTT	TRBJ2-3	-	few	TRBV5-4
CASSLDRRDAGELFF	TGTGCCAGCAGCTTAGATCGGAGGGATGCCGGGGAGCTGTTTTTT	TRBJ2-2	-	-	TRBV7-2
CASSQDISTYNEQFF	TGCGCCAGCAGCCAAGATATATCTACCTACAATGAGCAGTTCTTC	TRBJ2-1	-	-	TRBV4-3
CASSLGGLAGDRDTQYF	TGTGCCAGCAGCTTAGGGGGACTAGCGGGAGATCGAGATACGCAGTATTTT	TRBJ2-3	TRBD2	-	TRBV7-9
CASSRRGTEEAFF	TGTGCCAGCAGTCGTAGAGGTACTGAAGAAGCTTTCTTT	TRBJ1-1	-	-	TRBV6-5
CASSLRTGLSDTQYF	TGTGCCAGCAGCTTAAGAACGGGACTTTCAGATACGCAGTATTTT	TRBJ2-3	-	few	TRBV7-2
CASSDLTGEGAFF	TGTGCCAGCAGCGACCTCACAGGGGAAGGGGCTTTCTTT	TRBJ1-1	TRBD1	-	TRBV13
CASSLEGFGYTF	TGTGCCAGCAGTTTGGAGGGATTCGGCTACACCTTC	TRBJ1-2	-	-	TRBV6-6
CASSFMGQGPQETQYF	TGCGCCAGCAGCTTTATGGGACAGGGGCCCCAAGAGACCCAGTACTTC	TRBJ2-5	TRBD1	-	TRBV5-1
CASSSNPGQGRQPQHF	TGTGCCAGCAGTTCTAACCCCGGACAGGGGAGACAGCCCCAGCATTTT	TRBJ1-5	TRBD1	-	TRBV28
CASSRPGLARETQYF	TGTGCCAGCAGCCGACCGGGACTAGCTCGAGAGACCCAGTACTTC	TRBJ2-5	TRBD2	-	TRBV5-5
CASSMTRANTGELFF	TGTGCCAGTAGTATGACTAGGGCGAACACCGGGGAGCTGTTTTTT	TRBJ2-2	-	-	TRBV19
CASSPGVGGADTQYF	TGTGCCAGCAGCCCAGGGGTAGGTGGGGCAGATACGCAGTATTTT	TRBJ2-3	-	-	TRBV11-2
CASTLGRSTDTQYF	TGCGCCAGCACCCTTGGGAGGAGCACAGATACGCAGTATTTT	TRBJ2-3	-	-	TRBV5-1
CASSSTVTGELFF	TGCGCCAGCAGCTCGACAGTCACCGGGGAGCTGTTTTTT	TRBJ2-2	-	-	TRBV5-1
CATSGGQGNTEAFF	TGTGCCACCAGCGGCGGACAGGGGAACACTGAAGCTTTCTTT	TRBJ1-1	TRBD1	-	TRBV15
CASSMSGQWTYEQYF	TGTGCCAGTAGTATGTCAGGACAGTGGACCTACGAGCAGTACTTC	TRBJ2-7	-	few	TRBV19